One and the same sample provided the 11 T cell receptor beta chains below, sequenced in a study of cytomegalovirus exposure and HLA in healthy donors. Amplification used 60 Vbeta primers and 13 Jbeta primers. Some clones are missing from TCRdb's copy, which holds only in-frame ones; the method was immunoSEQ multiplex PCR. The sample has around 190,000 clones, approximately 90% seen once. The sample comprised PBMCs. All receptors derive from a boy aged 2 to 9 in good health and CMV-seronegative.

The chain uses TRBV27 and TRBJ1-3, with no clear D. Trimming took off 5 bases at V and 0 bases at J, with 14 bases between the two ends. Per germline, CDR1 MNHEY and CDR2 SMNVEV (reference sequence). CDR3 length equals 16 residues. CDR3 nucleotides: TGTGCCAGCAGTCCTCGAGGGCAGAACTCTGGAAACACCATATATTTT. Translation gives CASSPRGQNSGNTIYF.

This chain links TRBV30 with TRBJ1-6, with TRBD1 matching over 7 bases. Germline values: CDR1 GTSNPN, CDR2 SVGIG (reference sequence). The CDR3 is made up of 15 amino acids. Losses at the gene ends were 1 base for V and 10 bases for J; bases not matched to a gene: 10. The CDR3 DNA reads TGTGCCTGGAGTGGTTCTCGAAACAGGGGCTCACCCCTCCACTTT. This codes for CAWSGSRNRGSPLHF.

CDR3 in DNA: TGTGCCAGCAGCGTGAGTAGCATGAACACTGAAGCTTTCTTT. Translation: CASSVSSMNTEAFF. The chain couples TRBV9 to TRBJ1-1; D is unresolved. V gave up 2 bases and J gave up 0 bases, with 8 bases separating them. There are 14 residues in the CDR3. CDR1 and CDR2 from the germline V gene are SGDLS and YYNGEE.

The rearrangement uses TRBV7-3 and TRBJ1-6; a possible D gene is TRBD1 (5 bases). CDR1 SGHTA and CDR2 FQGTGA come from the germline V gene. The CDR3 has 15 residues. V was pared by 4 bases and J by 7 bases, with 14 bases between. CDR3: CASSSRGGENSPLHF. In nucleotides, the CDR3 is TGTGCCAGCAGCTCCCGTGGAGGGGAAAATTCACCCCTCCACTTT.

The rearrangement joins TRBV6-5 to TRBJ1-6, with D possibly TRBD1 on 5 matching bases. Trimming shortened V by 4 bases and J by 5 bases, and 6 bases separated the two germline ends. CDR3 length: 13 residues. Germline V gene lookup returns CDR1 MNHEY and CDR2 SVGAGI. CDR3 loop: CASSSGNNSPLHF. The CDR3 region has the DNA TGTGCCAGCAGTTCAGGGAATAATTCACCCCTCCACTTT.

This rearrangement joins TRBV18 to TRBJ2-3, with TRBD2 identical over 10 bases. Germline V CDR1 and CDR2: KGHSH, LQKENI. After removal of 0 bases from V and 9 bases from J, the junction contained 12 bases not matched to a gene. CDR3 length: 17 residues. CDR3 amino acids: CASSPPSSLAGESTQYF. In nucleotides, the CDR3 is TGTGCCAGCTCACCACCGTCTTCTCTAGCGGGAGAGTCGACGCAGTATTTT.

The chain combines TRBV28 with TRBJ2-3; 11 bases align to TRBD2. From germline, CDR1 is MDHEN and CDR2 SYDVKM. The CDR3 runs 16 residues. V lost 6 bases, J lost 2 bases, and 7 bases stayed unmatched. The CDR3 protein is CASSILAGVDTDTQYF. The CDR3 coding sequence is TGTGCCAGCAGCATACTAGCGGGGGTAGACACAGATACGCAGTATTTT.

This chain's CDR3 is CSVGGGYRAYGYTF. The CDR3 DNA reads TGCAGCGTTGGGGGGGGATACAGGGCCTATGGCTACACCTTC. The V call is TRBV29-1, the J call TRBJ1-2, with TRBD1 as a possible D gene (6 bases). Trimming pared 4 bases from V and 4 bases from J, leaving 16 bases between. Looked up from germline, CDR1 is SQVTM and CDR2 is ANQGSEA. The CDR3 runs to 14 residues.

The chain links TRBV23-1 to TRBJ1-3; TRBD1 agrees at 9 bases. TRBV23-1 falls under the ORF class, with uncertain function. Trimming at V came to 10 bases and at J to 2 bases, leaving 12 bases not matched to a gene. CDR3 length: 16 residues. The CDR3 DNA is TGCGCCATCACCGGGACAGGGATGGGAGCTGGAAACACCATATATTTT. Residues: CAITGTGMGAGNTIYF.

The rearrangement links TRBV6-5 to TRBJ2-7; D might be TRBD2 (5 bases). Trimming pared 0 bases from V and 0 bases from J, leaving 6 bases between. Germline lookup yields CDR1 MNHEY and CDR2 SVGAGI. This CDR3 has 14 residues. CDR3 in amino acids: CASSYSGSSYEQYF. The DNA of the CDR3 is TGTGCCAGCAGTTACTCGGGGAGCTCCTACGAGCAGTACTTC.

This chain uses TRBV4-1 with TRBJ2-1; 10 nucleotides match TRBD2. Germline values: CDR1 MGHRA, CDR2 YSYEKL. Unmatched junction bases numbered 10, after V lost 4 bases and J lost 7 bases. The CDR3 loop spans 16 amino acids. CDR3 region: CASSRERLAGENEQFF. In nucleotides, the CDR3 is TGCGCCAGCAGCCGAGAAAGACTAGCGGGTGAGAATGAGCAGTTCTTC.